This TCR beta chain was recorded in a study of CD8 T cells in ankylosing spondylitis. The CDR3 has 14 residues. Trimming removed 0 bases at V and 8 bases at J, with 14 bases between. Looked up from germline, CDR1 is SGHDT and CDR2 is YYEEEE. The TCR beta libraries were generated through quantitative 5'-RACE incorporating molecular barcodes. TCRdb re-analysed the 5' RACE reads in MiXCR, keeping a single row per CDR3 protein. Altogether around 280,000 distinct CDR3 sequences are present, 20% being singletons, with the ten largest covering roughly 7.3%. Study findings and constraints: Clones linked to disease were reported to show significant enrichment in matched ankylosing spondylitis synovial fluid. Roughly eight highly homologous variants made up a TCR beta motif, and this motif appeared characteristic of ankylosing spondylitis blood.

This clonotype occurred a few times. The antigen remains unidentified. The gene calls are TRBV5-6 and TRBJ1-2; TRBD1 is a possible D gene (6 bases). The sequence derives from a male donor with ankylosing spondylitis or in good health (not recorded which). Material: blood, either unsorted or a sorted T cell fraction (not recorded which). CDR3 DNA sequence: TGTGCCAGCAGCTTGGCCCAGGGGATAGCAGGCTACACCTTC. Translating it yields CASSLAQGIAGYTF.